This T cell receptor beta chain originates from a study of shared clonotypes between healthy human individuals (dated by TCRdb to the early 2020s). Some background on the complete study: Three men and two women, aged 18 to 49 years, made up the cohort. For each donor, CD4 naive and CD4 memory were each run on three plates, CD8 naive on two plates, and CD8 memory on one plate. To estimate repertoire size and how much clonotype sharing occurs between individuals, the study deeply sequenced the blood TCR repertoires of about five healthy adults. Different laboratories and diverse techniques were used to prepare libraries and sequence TCR repertoires, to increase sequencing depth and limit assay-specific biases. Between about 0.85 and 9.5 billion PBMCs per donor were obtained by leukapheresis.

TCR CDR3 regions were amplified from genomic DNA by multiplex PCR using the deep immunoSEQ assay. Genomic DNA extracted from each cell subset was distributed evenly over all wells of several immunoSEQ 96-well plates, and each plate served as one replicate. For sorted subsets, about 200 ng genomic DNA, equal to some 30,000 T cell genomes, was loaded into each replicate PCR. Purified libraries were measured with a Qubit 3.0 fluorometer, size-checked on a Bioanalyzer 2100, and measured again with the KAPA Library Quantification kit. A separate single-read 150-cycle Illumina NextSeq 550 flow cell was used to sequence each immunoSEQ 96-well plate. The published analysis was carried out like this. The immunoSEQ output contained only junctional sequences without quality scores, so filtering could not match that applied to full-length reads. Sequences were annotated with PyIR, a Python wrapper for IgBLAST v1.9, using IMGT germline references to assign V/J genes and CDR3. Reads were filtered out if the reads had weak V/J assignments (E-value above 1e-6), no CDR3, stop codons, out-of-frame junctions, or ambiguous translated residues. V3J clonotypes were defined as sequences sharing the same inferred V gene, J gene, and CDR3 amino acid sequence. To compute the percentage overlap between repertoires, the number of shared unique clonotypes was divided by the size of the smaller repertoire. Repertoire richness was assessed with RTK rarefaction, the Chao1 estimator, and Recon v2.1 estimates of unobserved clonotypes. Generation probabilities for all TCRbeta clonotypes obtained by the gDNA method from a handful of donors were computed using OLGA. The table was pulled from immuneACCESS by TCRdb, which kept in-frame rearrangements only. Such tables lose some clones; where checked, under half of the loss comes from unresolved V genes, and the rest has no known cause. The V and J calls and clone size are taken from that table; D and trimming were inferred from the DNA. A total of 1 million to 1.3 million clones appear in this sample, more than 75% of them only once. The ten largest clones take up 0.5% to 0.65% of the sample.

Findings and caveats that apply to the study as a whole: Compared with non-shared clonotypes, the clonotypes found in all four sorted-subset donors had higher generation probabilities. Pairwise subsampling indicated that sequencing depth was expected to affect the degree of clonotype sharing among donors. Sampling was limited to blood, and TCR repertoires in tissue likely differ from TCR repertoires in blood. The genetic and exposure-history diversity represented was limited by the small number of donors. Naive subsets generally had larger estimated clonotype richness than memory subsets. Rarefaction of sorted-subset datasets indicated incomplete sequencing despite the large sequencing depth. Across several donors, approximately 5% of naive CD4, roughly 3.8% of naive CD8, 2.3% of memory CD4, and 0.4% of memory CD8 clonotypes were shared.

Donors were healthy HIV-negative adults with no recently reported acute infections or vaccinations. Every donor was a Caucasian adult residing in Nashville, Tennessee, USA. CD4+ T cells were enriched by magnetic negative selection, after which naive cells were positively selected on CD45RA and the negative fraction was taken as the memory subset. Blood was collected by leukapheresis, and PBMCs were isolated by Ficoll-Histopaque density gradient centrifugation and then cryopreserved in liquid nitrogen vapor phase. Analytical flow cytometry was used to check the purity and quantity of every magnetically sorted T cell population. Genomic DNA was isolated from each sorted fraction and quantified by UV absorbance on a Nanodrop 2000c. Comments on this clone: Which antigen it targets is not known. Within one base of it there is no much larger clone, and no base qualities were kept.

The germline V gene sets CDR1 to SGHRS and CDR2 to YFSETQ. V lost 4 bases and J lost 5 bases; the stretch between them is 12 bases long. The CDR3 goes from the cysteine to the phenylalanine over 13 residues. Only the CDR3 part of the read is kept: 39 bases, read in frame from the first base. Sequencing was performed on memory CD4+ T cells from PBMCs. In the paper's terms, the cell subset or site label means: CD45RA-negative fraction. This clonotype was obtained from a man younger than 30 in good health. Some clones in this sample may be carry-over from other donors' samples. This sequence uses TRBV5-1 and TRBJ1-1; there is no confident call for the D gene. The nucleotides are TGCGCCAGCAGCCCTCGCCCGGGTACTGAAGCTTTCTTT. It codes for CASSPRPGTEAFF.